The T cell receptor beta chain under discussion was sequenced for a study of cytomegalovirus exposure and HLA in healthy donors. Sequencing used immunoSEQ multiplex PCR; TCRdb keeps in-frame clones, though not all of them. Of approximately 270,000 clones listed, around 90% are singletons. Germline loops: CDR1 MDHEN, CDR2 SYDVKM. V lost 5 bases and J lost 2, with 13 bases in between. This CDR3 is built from 15 residues. Broader study findings: There were about 160 TCR beta chains listed as cytomegalovirus-associated.

This clone was seen only once. Its antigen is undetermined. Material: PBMCs. V gene TRBV28 combines with J gene TRBJ1-5, with D perhaps TRBD1 (5 bases). This clonotype was sampled from a woman younger than 30 in good health and CMV-seronegative. CDR3 loop: CASSPDSFGNQPQHF. CDR3 in DNA: TGTGCCAGCAGTCCCGACAGTTTCGGCAATCAGCCCCAGCATTTT.